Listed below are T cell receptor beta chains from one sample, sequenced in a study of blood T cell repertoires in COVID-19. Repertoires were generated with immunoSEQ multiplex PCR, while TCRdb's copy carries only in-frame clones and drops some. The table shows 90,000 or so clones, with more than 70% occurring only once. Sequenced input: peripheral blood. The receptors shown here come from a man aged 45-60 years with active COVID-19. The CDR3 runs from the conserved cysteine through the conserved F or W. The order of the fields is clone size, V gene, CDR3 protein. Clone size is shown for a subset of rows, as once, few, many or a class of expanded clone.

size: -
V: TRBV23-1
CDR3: CASSPDRVWPDNEQFF

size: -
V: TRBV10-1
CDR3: CATLIIQETQYF

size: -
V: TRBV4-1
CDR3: CASSQVSGSYYNEQFF

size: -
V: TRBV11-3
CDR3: CASSRTGGNEQFF

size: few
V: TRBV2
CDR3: CASSEGVGYFIVGKETQYF

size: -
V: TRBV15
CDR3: CATSRVAGALEQYF

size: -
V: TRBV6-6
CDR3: CASSRTGRVTDTQYF

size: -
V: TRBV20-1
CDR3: CSASEAHEQFF

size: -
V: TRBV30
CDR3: CAWSRTSYSNQPQHF

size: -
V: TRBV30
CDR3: CAWRRNDSPLHF

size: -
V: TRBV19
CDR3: CASSRVDRDTGELFF

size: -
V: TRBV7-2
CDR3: CASSPRSPSENNEQFF

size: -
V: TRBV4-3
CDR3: CASSQWDSNSYEQYF

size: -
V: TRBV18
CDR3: CASSPKGAGGPTDEQFF

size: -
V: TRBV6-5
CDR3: CASRTDRDYGYTF

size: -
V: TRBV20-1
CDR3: CSASGWSGGTYEQYF

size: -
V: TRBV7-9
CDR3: CASTNTGINYGYTF

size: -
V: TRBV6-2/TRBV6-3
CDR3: CASSYVVGGNTDTQYF

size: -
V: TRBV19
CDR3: CASSIDRANYGYTF

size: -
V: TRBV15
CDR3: CATSREGTSGDTDTQYF

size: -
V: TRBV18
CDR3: CASSPLNRVRQPQHF

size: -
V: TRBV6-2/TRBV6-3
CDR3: CASSWGQGNSPLHF

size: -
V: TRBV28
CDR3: CASSLPGASYEQYF

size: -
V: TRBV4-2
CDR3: CASSQFSGGATGELFF

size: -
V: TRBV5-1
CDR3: CASSLLGTVANEKLFF

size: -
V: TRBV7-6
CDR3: CASSLELLSRETQYF

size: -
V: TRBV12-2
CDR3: CASRLTGTSGDNEQFF

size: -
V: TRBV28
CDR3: CASSLIGRGYTF

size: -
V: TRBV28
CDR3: CASSFNGGRRDSYEQYF

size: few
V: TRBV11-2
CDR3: CASSLERGLAGGRVYNEQFF

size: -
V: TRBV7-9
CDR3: CASSLRGEAFF

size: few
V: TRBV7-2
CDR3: CASSPDSRNQPQHF

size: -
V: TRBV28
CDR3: CASSRTGDNQPQHF

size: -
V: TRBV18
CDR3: CASSPGGQGTYEQYF

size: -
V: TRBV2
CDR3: CASSDPPGGQETQYF

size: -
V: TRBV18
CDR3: CASSPRGSQETQYF

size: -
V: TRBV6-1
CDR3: CASSENSQGAHEQYF